A selection of T cell receptor beta chains follows, all from one sample in a study of T-cell memory formation after mild COVID-19. Each CDR3 protein is one row after TCRdb ran MiXCR on the 5' RACE reads. The sample yields tens of thousands of distinct CDR3 sequences, about 15% seen once. Sequenced material: PBMCs or a T cell subset sorted from them (not recorded which). The receptors originated from a man between 18 and 29 years old who had mild COVID-19 (a few samples of this study predate the infection). Cell type and time point are not known. CDR3s include the opening cysteine and the closing phenylalanine or tryptophan. A D gene is named only where the DNA matches it firmly. Rows give clone size only sometimes, using once, few, many, or a class for an expanded clone.

v_gene	abundance	d_gene	j_gene	CDR3aa	CDR3nt
TRBV20-1	-	TRBD1	TRBJ2-7	CSANFGQGIHEQYF	TGCAGTGCTAACTTTGGACAGGGGATTCACGAGCAGTACTTC
TRBV7-9	few	-	TRBJ1-6	CASSSDTGSSSPLHF	TGTGCCAGCAGCTCAGATACAGGGTCTAGTTCACCCCTCCACTTT
TRBV9	-	TRBD2	TRBJ2-2	CASSSGTTNTGELFF	TGTGCCAGCAGCTCTGGGACTACGAACACCGGGGAGCTGTTTTTT
TRBV28	few	TRBD1	TRBJ2-1	CASSPGTGTYNEQFF	TGTGCCAGCAGTCCCGGGACAGGGACCTACAATGAGCAGTTCTTC
TRBV5-1	-	TRBD2	TRBJ2-3	CASSLSGGPPTDTQYF	TGCGCCAGCAGCCTTAGCGGGGGGCCACCCACAGATACGCAGTATTTT
TRBV5-5	-	-	TRBJ2-2	CASSLELLVKSTGELFF	TGTGCCAGCAGCTTGGAGCTGCTCGTTAAAAGTACCGGGGAGCTGTTTTTT
TRBV12-3/TRBV12-4	-	-	TRBJ2-7	CASRPGGRVSYEQYF	TGTGCCAGCAGGCCTGGAGGAAGGGTCTCCTACGAGCAGTACTTC
TRBV6-5	few	TRBD1	TRBJ1-2	CASRGQVDYGYTF	TGTGCCAGCAGGGGACAGGTGGACTATGGCTACACCTTC
TRBV7-6	-	-	TRBJ1-2	CASSLAGEGNGYTF	TGTGCCAGCAGCTTAGCAGGAGAGGGGAATGGCTACACCTTC
TRBV7-2	-	-	TRBJ1-6	CASSLVGAAYSPLHF	TGTGCCAGCAGCTTAGTTGGGGCGGCTTATTCACCCCTCCACTTT
TRBV12-3/TRBV12-4	-	-	TRBJ1-2	CASGHPVLSGYTF	TGTGCCAGCGGTCACCCGGTCCTTTCCGGCTACACCTTC
TRBV7-9	-	-	TRBJ2-7	CASSYGGRQPIYEQYF	TGTGCCAGCAGCTACGGTGGGAGACAGCCAATCTACGAGCAGTACTTC
TRBV6-5	many	TRBD1	TRBJ1-1	CASGGTGSSEAFF	TGTGCCAGCGGGGGGACAGGGTCCTCTGAAGCTTTCTTT
TRBV7-3	-	TRBD1	TRBJ2-1	CASSSGTGDIYNEQFF	TGTGCCAGCAGCTCCGGGACAGGGGACATCTACAATGAGCAGTTCTTC
TRBV6-2/TRBV6-3	few	-	TRBJ2-7	CASSRGYEQYF	TGTGCCAGCAGCCGGGGCTACGAGCAGTACTTC
TRBV4-1	-	TRBD1	TRBJ2-1	CASSQETGTANDEQFF	TGCGCCAGCAGCCAAGAGACCGGGACAGCCAACGATGAGCAGTTCTTC
TRBV4-3	few	-	TRBJ1-1	CASSPRTTGEAFF	TGCGCCAGCAGCCCCCGGACCACGGGTGAAGCTTTCTTT
TRBV4-3	many	-	TRBJ1-6	CASSQDGLGNSPLHF	TGCGCCAGCAGCCAAGATGGCCTAGGAAATTCACCCCTCCACTTT
TRBV5-6	few	-	TRBJ2-7	CASSYGNEQYF	TGTGCCAGCAGCTATGGTAACGAGCAGTACTTC
TRBV6-5	few	TRBD2	TRBJ2-3	CASSKGTSGGVPTDTQYF	TGTGCCAGCAGTAAAGGGACTAGCGGGGGGGTCCCCACAGATACGCAGTATTTT
TRBV4-2	few	TRBD1	TRBJ1-2	CASSQQGARGYTF	TGTGCCAGCAGCCAGCAGGGGGCCAGGGGCTACACCTTC
TRBV4-1	few	-	TRBJ1-2	CASSQGQPNPYGYTF	TGCGCCAGCAGCCAAGGGCAGCCAAACCCGTATGGCTACACCTTC
TRBV3-1	few	-	TRBJ2-3	CASSRTDPSTDTQYF	TGTGCCAGCAGCCGCACGGACCCTAGCACAGATACGCAGTATTTT
TRBV28	few	-	TRBJ2-1	CASSTGTGNEQFF	TGTGCCAGCAGTACCGGAACAGGGAATGAGCAGTTCTTC
TRBV10-2	few	-	TRBJ1-1	CASSESQVEAFF	TGCGCCAGCAGTGAGTCGCAGGTAGAAGCTTTCTTT
TRBV3-1	-	-	TRBJ2-1	CASSQVSRGVPGSYNEQFF	TGTGCCAGCAGCCAAGTTAGTCGAGGGGTTCCGGGCTCCTACAATGAGCAGTTCTTC
TRBV9	-	TRBD2	TRBJ2-3	CASSVGGSGITDTQYF	TGTGCCAGCAGCGTAGGAGGTAGCGGGATCACAGATACGCAGTATTTT
TRBV27	-	TRBD1	TRBJ2-1	CASSSSTGEVYNEQFF	TGTGCCAGCAGTTCGTCTACAGGGGAAGTATACAATGAGCAGTTCTTC
TRBV20-1	-	TRBD1	TRBJ1-4	CSATGQPFPATNEKLFF	TGCAGTGCTACGGGACAGCCTTTCCCTGCAACTAATGAAAAACTGTTTTTT
TRBV4-3	few	-	TRBJ1-4	CASSMVVLATTNEKLFF	TGCGCCAGCAGCATGGTAGTGTTGGCGACAACTAATGAAAAACTGTTTTTT
TRBV9	-	-	TRBJ2-5	CASSAWDSQETQYF	TGTGCCAGCAGCGCCTGGGACTCGCAAGAGACCCAGTACTTC
TRBV29-1	-	-	TRBJ2-5	CSVEQGWSQYF	TGCAGCGTTGAACAGGGGTGGTCCCAGTACTTC
TRBV12-3/TRBV12-4	-	-	TRBJ1-1	CASRDPGNTEAFF	TGTGCCAGCAGAGACCCGGGGAACACTGAAGCTTTCTTT
TRBV7-9	-	-	TRBJ2-5	CASSPHRGWRGETQYF	TGTGCCAGCAGCCCCCACAGGGGTTGGAGGGGGGAGACCCAGTACTTC
TRBV6-6	-	-	TRBJ2-3	CASTPVQGRRDTQYF	TGTGCCAGCACCCCGGTACAGGGAAGACGCGATACGCAGTATTTT
TRBV6-1	few	-	TRBJ2-1	CASSAPHGYRTGNYNEQFF	TGTGCCAGCAGTGCCCCACATGGGTACCGGACCGGTAACTACAATGAGCAGTTCTTC
TRBV12-3/TRBV12-4	many	TRBD1	TRBJ2-3	CATETGPGDTQYF	TGTGCCACTGAGACAGGGCCTGGGGATACGCAGTATTTT
TRBV4-1	-	-	TRBJ2-5	CASSQGTRSRETQYF	TGCGCCAGCAGCCAAGGAACTCGGTCTAGAGAGACCCAGTACTTC
TRBV12-3/TRBV12-4	many	-	TRBJ1-6	CASSSLTYPYSYNSPLHF	TGTGCCAGCAGCTCACTGACTTATCCCTACTCCTATAATTCACCCCTCCACTTT
TRBV25-1	-	TRBD1	TRBJ2-3	CASSDGRDRGTDTQYF	TGTGCCAGCAGTGATGGTCGGGACAGAGGCACAGATACGCAGTATTTT
TRBV30	-	-	TRBJ1-2	CASWDGPGVGYTF	TGTGCCTCCTGGGACGGGCCCGGGGTCGGCTACACCTTC
TRBV6-5	few	-	TRBJ1-2	CASSYSMDSNYGYTF	TGTGCCAGCAGTTACTCGATGGACAGTAACTATGGCTACACCTTC
TRBV7-2	-	-	TRBJ2-6	CASSLVPQGFEFSGANVLTF	TGTGCCAGCAGCTTAGTACCCCAGGGTTTCGAGTTCTCTGGGGCCAACGTCCTGACTTTC
TRBV7-2	-	TRBD1	TRBJ2-2	CASSPRDREIWELFF	TGTGCCAGCAGCCCCCGGGACAGGGAAATTTGGGAGCTGTTTTTT
TRBV6-6	-	-	TRBJ1-6	CASRWGRTASPLHF	TGTGCCAGCAGGTGGGGGAGGACGGCTTCACCCCTCCACTTT
TRBV20-1	-	TRBD2	TRBJ2-5	CSARASRLAGTQYF	TGCAGTGCTAGAGCCTCGCGGCTAGCGGGGACCCAGTACTTC
TRBV20-1	few	TRBD1	TRBJ2-2	CSARDRRTGVTGELFF	TGCAGTGCTAGAGATCGGAGGACAGGGGTCACCGGGGAGCTGTTTTTT